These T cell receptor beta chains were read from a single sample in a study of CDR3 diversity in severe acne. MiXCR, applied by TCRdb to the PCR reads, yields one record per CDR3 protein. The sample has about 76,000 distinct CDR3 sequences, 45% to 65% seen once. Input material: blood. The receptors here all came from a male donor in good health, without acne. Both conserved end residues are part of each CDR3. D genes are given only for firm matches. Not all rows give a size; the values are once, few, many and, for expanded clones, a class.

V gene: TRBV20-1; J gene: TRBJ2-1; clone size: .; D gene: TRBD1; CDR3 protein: CSAKEGQGRGNEQFF; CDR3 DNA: TGCAGTGCTAAAGAGGGACAGGGGAGGGGCAATGAGCAGTTCTTC
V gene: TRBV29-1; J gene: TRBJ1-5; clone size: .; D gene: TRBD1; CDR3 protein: CSVSDRGNQPQHF; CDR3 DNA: TGCAGCGTCTCTGACAGGGGTAATCAGCCCCAGCATTTT
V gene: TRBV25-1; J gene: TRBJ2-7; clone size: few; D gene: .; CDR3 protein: CASSESIGYEQYF; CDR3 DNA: TGTGCCAGCAGTGAATCAATAGGCTACGAGCAGTACTTC
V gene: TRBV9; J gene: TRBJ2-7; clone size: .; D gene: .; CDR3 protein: CASSVGVRDASYEQYF; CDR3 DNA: TGTGCCAGCAGCGTAGGGGTGAGGGATGCCTCCTACGAGCAGTACTTC
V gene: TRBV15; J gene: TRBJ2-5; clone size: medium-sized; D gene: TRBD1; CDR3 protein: CATSKDRGQETQYF; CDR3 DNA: TGTGCCACCAGCAAAGACAGGGGTCAAGAGACCCAGTACTTC
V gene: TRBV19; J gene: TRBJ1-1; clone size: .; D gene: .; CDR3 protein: CASNGGNTEAFF; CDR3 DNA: TGTGCCAGTAATGGAGGGAACACTGAAGCTTTCTTT
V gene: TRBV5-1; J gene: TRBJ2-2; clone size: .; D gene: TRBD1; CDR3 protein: CASSEGQVTGELFF; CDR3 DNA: TGCGCCAGCAGCGAAGGACAGGTTACCGGGGAGCTGTTTTTT
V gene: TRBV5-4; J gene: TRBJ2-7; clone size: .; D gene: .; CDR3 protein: CASSPDSYEQYF; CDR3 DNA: TGTGCCAGCAGCCCGGACAGCTACGAGCAGTACTTC
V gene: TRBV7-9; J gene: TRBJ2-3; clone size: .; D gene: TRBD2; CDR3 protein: CASRSIGLAGGDTQYF; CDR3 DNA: TGTGCCAGCAGATCTATTGGACTAGCGGGCGGAGATACGCAGTATTTT
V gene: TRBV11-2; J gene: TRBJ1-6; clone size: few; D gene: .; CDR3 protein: CASTAGGSALHF; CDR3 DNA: TGTGCCAGCACCGCCGGAGGATCTGCCCTCCACTTT
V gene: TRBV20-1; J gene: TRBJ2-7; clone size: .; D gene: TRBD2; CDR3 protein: CSARPNSGRAYEQYF; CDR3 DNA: TGCAGTGCTAGACCCAATAGCGGGAGAGCCTACGAGCAGTACTTC
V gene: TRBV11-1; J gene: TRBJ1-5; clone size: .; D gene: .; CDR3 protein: CASSFYICSARGGGPDNQPQHF; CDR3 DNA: .
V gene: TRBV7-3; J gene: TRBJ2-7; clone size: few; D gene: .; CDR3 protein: CASSEGGSSYEQYF; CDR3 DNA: TGTGCCAGCAGCGAGGGGGGCAGCTCCTACGAGCAGTACTTC
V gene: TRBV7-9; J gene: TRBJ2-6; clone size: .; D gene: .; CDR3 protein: CASPDSLTF; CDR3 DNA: TGTGCCAGCCCCGACAGCCTGACTTTC
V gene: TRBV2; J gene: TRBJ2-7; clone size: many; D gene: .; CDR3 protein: CASRDGTSSYEQYF; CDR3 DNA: TGTGCCAGCAGGGACGGCACTAGCTCCTACGAGCAGTACTTC
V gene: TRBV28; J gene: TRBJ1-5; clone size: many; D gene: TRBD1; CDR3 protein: CASSYQDRASNQPQHF; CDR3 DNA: TGTGCCAGCAGTTACCAAGACAGGGCCAGCAATCAGCCCCAGCATTTT
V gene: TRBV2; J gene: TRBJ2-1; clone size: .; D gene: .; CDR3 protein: CASSKYNYTRTEQFF; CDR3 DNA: TGTGCCAGCAGTAAGTACAACTACACACGCACTGAGCAGTTCTTC
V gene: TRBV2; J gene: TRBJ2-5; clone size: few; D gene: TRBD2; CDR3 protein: CASKIAGADETQYF; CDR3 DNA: TGTGCCAGCAAAATAGCGGGAGCTGACGAGACCCAGTACTTC
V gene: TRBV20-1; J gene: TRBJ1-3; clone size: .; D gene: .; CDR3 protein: CSALGSTIGGEAGNTIYF; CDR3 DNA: TGCAGTGCACTAGGCTCTACCATCGGGGGCGAGGCTGGAAACACCATATATTTT
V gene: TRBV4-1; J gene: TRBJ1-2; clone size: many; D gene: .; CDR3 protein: CASSQGFVHGYTF; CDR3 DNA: TGCGCCAGCAGCCAAGGATTTGTACATGGCTACACCTTC
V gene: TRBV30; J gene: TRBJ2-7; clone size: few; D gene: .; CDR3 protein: CAWNRDGPTYEQYF; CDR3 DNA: TGTGCCTGGAATAGGGACGGCCCGACCTACGAGCAGTACTTC
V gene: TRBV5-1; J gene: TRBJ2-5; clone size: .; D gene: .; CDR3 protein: CASSGRTGQETQYF; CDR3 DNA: TGCGCCAGCAGCGGTAGGACTGGGCAAGAGACCCAGTACTTC
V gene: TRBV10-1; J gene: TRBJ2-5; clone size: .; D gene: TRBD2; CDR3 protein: CASAASGEETQYF; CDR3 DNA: TGCGCCAGCGCGGCTAGCGGAGAAGAGACCCAGTACTTC
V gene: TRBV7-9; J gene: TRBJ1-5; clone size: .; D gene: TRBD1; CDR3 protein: CASSAWTGGGWNQPQHF; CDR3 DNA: TGTGCCAGCAGCGCGTGGACAGGGGGCGGCTGGAATCAGCCCCAGCATTTT
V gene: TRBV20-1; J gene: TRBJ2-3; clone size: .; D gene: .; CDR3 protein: CSARGRQGRDTQYF; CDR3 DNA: TGCAGTGCTAGAGGAAGGCAGGGGCGTGATACGCAGTATTTT
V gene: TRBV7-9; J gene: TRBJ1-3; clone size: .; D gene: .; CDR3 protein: CASSFSGGPISTIYF; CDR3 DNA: TGTGCCAGCAGCTTCAGCGGAGGGCCAATAAGCACCATATATTTT
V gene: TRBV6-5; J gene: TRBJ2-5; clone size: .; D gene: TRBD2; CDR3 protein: CASSYVAGGWETQYF; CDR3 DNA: TGTGCCAGCAGTTATGTAGCGGGAGGTTGGGAGACCCAGTACTTC
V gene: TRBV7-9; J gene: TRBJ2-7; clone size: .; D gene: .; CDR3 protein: CANSPGLSYEQYF; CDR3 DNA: TGTGCCAACAGCCCGGGCCTCTCCTACGAGCAGTACTTC
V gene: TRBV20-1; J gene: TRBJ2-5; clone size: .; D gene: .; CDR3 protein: CSAHPENSSSFETQYF; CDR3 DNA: TGCAGTGCCCATCCTGAAAACAGCAGCTCTTTTGAGACCCAGTACTTC
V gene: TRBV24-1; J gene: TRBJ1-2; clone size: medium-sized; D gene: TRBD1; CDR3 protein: CATSEQGRYGYTF; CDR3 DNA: TGTGCCACCAGTGAACAGGGGAGATATGGCTACACCTTC
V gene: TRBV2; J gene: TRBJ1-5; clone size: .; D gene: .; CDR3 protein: CASSEGAGDNEQPQHF; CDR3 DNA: TGTGCCAGCAGTGAGGGTGCAGGGGACAATGAGCAGCCCCAGCATTTT
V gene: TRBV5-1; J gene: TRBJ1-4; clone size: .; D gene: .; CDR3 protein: CASSQTSHSEKLFF; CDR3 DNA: TGTGCCAGCAGCCAAACATCGCACTCGGAAAAACTGTTTTTT
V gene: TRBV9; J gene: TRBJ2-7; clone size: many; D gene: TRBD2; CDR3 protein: CASSPGGSSYEQYF; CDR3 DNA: TGTGCCAGCAGCCCAGGCGGGAGTTCCTACGAGCAGTACTTC